This T cell receptor beta chain is drawn from a study of neoadjuvant nivolumab and ipilimumab in lung cancer. Study-level findings and limits: Compared with tumor-adjacent uninvolved lung, resected tumors showed greater richness and clonality.

This clone was seen more than once but under ten times. Its antigen is still unknown. V was cut by 3 bases and J by 2 bases, with 5 bases left in between. The CDR3 extends over 13 amino acids. Germline loops: CDR1 GTSNPN, CDR2 SVGIG (reference sequence). Repertoires were generated with immunoSEQ multiplex PCR, while TCRdb's copy carries only in-frame clones and drops some. The data show 3,900 or so clones, with about 79% seen just once and roughly 1.4% held by the top ten. The sequenced sample was peripheral blood, obtained after neoadjuvant nivolumab, alone or with ipilimumab, at or shortly before surgery. The chain employs TRBV30 and TRBJ1-6; D remains unclear. This sequence was found in an adult with non-small cell lung cancer. The CDR3 DNA is TGTGCCTGGAGCGACACCTATAATTCACCCCTCCACTTT. As protein: CAWSDTYNSPLHF.